This T cell receptor (beta chain) came from a study of blood T cell repertoires in COVID-19. TCRdb's table, derived via immunoSEQ multiplex PCR, lists solely in-frame clones and lacks some. The profile shows under 120,000 clones, around 84% of them singletons. Germline-derived CDR1 and CDR2 are MNHEY and SVGAGI. Trimming left V 6 bases short and J 3 bases short, with 12 bases between. This CDR3 comprises 13 residues. Sequencing used peripheral blood. This TCR was sampled from a human donor in a cohort sampled during active COVID-19. The genes are TRBV6-5 and TRBJ2-7, with D possibly matching TRBD1 (6 bases). CDR3 nucleotides: TGTGCCAGCAGGTTACAGGGTCGCTACGAGCAGTACTTC. As protein: CASRLQGRYEQYF.